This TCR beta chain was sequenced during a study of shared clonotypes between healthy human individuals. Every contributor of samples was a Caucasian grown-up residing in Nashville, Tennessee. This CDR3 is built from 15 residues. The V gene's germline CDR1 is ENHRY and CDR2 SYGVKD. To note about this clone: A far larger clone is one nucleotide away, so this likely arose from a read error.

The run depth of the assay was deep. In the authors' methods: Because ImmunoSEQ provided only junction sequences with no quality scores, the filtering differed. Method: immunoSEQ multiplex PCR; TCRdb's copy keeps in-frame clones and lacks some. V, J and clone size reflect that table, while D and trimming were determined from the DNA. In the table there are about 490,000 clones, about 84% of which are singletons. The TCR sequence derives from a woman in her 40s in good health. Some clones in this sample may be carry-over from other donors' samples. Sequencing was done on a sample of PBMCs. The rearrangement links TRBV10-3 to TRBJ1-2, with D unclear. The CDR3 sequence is CGISERQPAGYGYTF. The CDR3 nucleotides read TGTGGCATCAGTGAGAGGCAGCCCGCTGGCTATGGCTACACCTTC.